The 32 T cell receptor beta chains below were found in one sample sequenced in a study of identical twins. One entry per CDR3 protein results from TCRdb running MiXCR on the 5' RACE reads. The sample contains around 240,000 distinct CDR3 sequences, about 10% of which appear only once. Specimen: memory T cells sorted from blood. The receptors here all came from a man aged 45-65 years in good health.

This clonotype was detected many times. This rearrangement joins TRBV5-1 to TRBJ2-3; 7 bases fit TRBD2. This CDR3 comprises 15 residues. From germline, CDR1 is SGHRS and CDR2 YFSETQ. Losses at the gene ends were 6 bases for V and 2 bases for J; bases not matched to a gene: 9. The CDR3 is CASKGGNRNTDTQYF. The CDR3 DNA reads as TGCGCCAGCAAGGGAGGGAACCGAAACACAGATACGCAGTATTTT.

The CDR3, as DNA: TGCAGTGCTAGAGGATCGATCCTGGGCAATAATTCACCCCTCCACTTT. It yields the protein CSARGSILGNNSPLHF. The genes are TRBV20-1 and TRBJ1-6; D call uncertain. V was pared by 1 base and J by 5 bases, with 15 bases between. The CDR3 covers 16 residues. CDR1 DFQATT and CDR2 SNEGSKA come from the germline V gene (reference sequence).

This sequence joins TRBV4-3 and TRBJ2-3; the match to TRBD2 covers 8 bases. This CDR3 is 17 amino acids long. V was clipped by 0 bases and J by 2 bases; unmatched bases: 7. Per germline, CDR1 LGHNA and CDR2 YSLEER. The CDR3 DNA sequence: TGCGCCAGCAGCCAAGATGTAGTAGCGGGGACCACAGATACGCAGTATTTT. This sequence encodes CASSQDVVAGTTDTQYF.

The CDR3 sequence is CSVALPGLEQFF. The CDR3 region has the DNA TGCAGCGTTGCCTTACCGGGACTAGAGCAGTTCTTC. The chain couples TRBV29-1 to TRBJ2-1; 7 positions match TRBD2. This CDR3 contains 12 residues. The V and J ends lost 4 bases and 10 bases, in that order; junction bases with no gene match: 7. CDR1 is SQVTM and CDR2 is ANQGSEA in the germline V gene.

This clonotype came up many times. The chain joins TRBV5-1 to TRBJ2-7; 7 bases agree with TRBD2. This CDR3 spans 14 amino acids. Germline V gene sequence: CDR1 SGHRS, CDR2 YFSETQ. After removal of 5 bases from V and 2 bases from J, the junction contained 7 bases not matched to a gene. In DNA form, the CDR3 reads TGCGCCAGCAGGCCAGGGAGGGCACCCTACGAGCAGTACTTC. Translating it yields CASRPGRAPYEQYF.

This clonotype has a count of ten or more. The chain employs TRBV7-2 and TRBJ2-7; D unclear. V was pared by 4 bases and J by 6 bases, with 13 bases between. Germline loops: CDR1 SGHTA, CDR2 FQGNSA. This CDR3 spans 13 amino acids. This CDR3 reads CASSSQTPGEQYF. CDR3 DNA sequence: TGTGCCAGCAGCTCACAGACCCCTGGCGAGCAGTACTTC.

There are a few counts of this clonotype. The CDR3 loop is CSLGREAGGTQYF. In nucleotides, the CDR3 is TGCAGCCTCGGGCGGGAGGCGGGAGGTACGCAGTATTTT. The chain is built from TRBV29-1 and TRBJ2-3; 8 bases fit TRBD2. Germline V gives CDR1 SQVTM, CDR2 ANQGSEA. Trimming removed 8 bases from V and 8 bases from J; junction bases left unmatched: 12. The CDR3 contains 13 residues.

This clonotype was recorded many times. This sequence joins TRBV11-2 and TRBJ1-6, with D tentatively TRBD1 (6 bases). Germline V lookup: CDR1 SGHAT, CDR2 FQNNGV. The CDR3 spans 15 residues. Trimming removed 5 bases from V and 8 bases from J, with 16 bases in between. For the CDR3, the DNA is TGTGCCAGCAGCGCCGACAGGAGCTCCCATTCACCCCTCCACTTT. This codes for CASSADRSSHSPLHF.

The chain joins TRBV6-2 or TRBV6-3 to TRBJ1-1; D is unresolved. In germline, CDR1 is MNHEY, CDR2 SVGEGT. The germline V and J ends were trimmed by 6 bases and 6 bases, with 11 bases remaining between them. The CDR3 has 12 amino acids. CDR3 in DNA: TGTGCCAGCAGAAGGACGAAGGCTGAAGCTTTCTTT. Residues: CASRRTKAEAFF.

This clonotype came up a few times. The rearrangement joins TRBV7-8 to TRBJ2-5; TRBD2 aligns across 11 bases. Germline CDR1 and CDR2: SGHVS and FQNEAQ. The V gene end was trimmed by 1 base and the J gene end by 2 bases; junction bases not matched to a gene: 6. The CDR3 runs 17 residues. For the CDR3, the DNA is TGTGCCAGCAGCTTAGACATGGGACTAGCGGATCAAGAGACCCAGTACTTC. Its protein product is CASSLDMGLADQETQYF. Variable domain in full (rest from reference TRBV7-8 and TRBJ2-5): GAGVSQSPRYKVAKRGQDVALRCDPISGHVSLFWYQQALGQGPEFLTYFQNEAQLDKSGLPSDRFFAERPEGSVSTLKIQRTQQEDSAVYLCASSLDMGLADQETQYFGPGTRLLVL.

Worth noting for this clonotype: A read error may explain this, as a much larger clone is one base away. The J gene is TRBJ2-1, the V gene TRBV9; 8 bases map to TRBD1. The germline gives CDR1 SGDLS, CDR2 YYNGEE. The CDR3 sequence is 18 residues long. The CDR3 region has the DNA TGTGCCAACAGCGCCCACGAGGGGGTAAACAGGGGGAAAGGTGAGCAGTTCTTC. Its protein is CANSAHEGVNRGKGEQFF.

This clonotype was seen many times. The CDR3 sequence: CASSDQGGQGDEQFF. In DNA, the CDR3 is TGTGCCAGCAGTGACCAAGGGGGACAGGGGGATGAGCAGTTCTTC. This chain uses TRBV6-2 or TRBV6-3 with TRBJ2-1; 11 nucleotides line up with TRBD1. This CDR3 comprises 15 residues. V lost 5 bases, J lost 8 bases, and 8 bases stayed unmatched. The V gene's germline CDR1 is MNHEY and CDR2 SVGEGT.

The rearrangement joins TRBV20-1 to TRBJ2-7; D possibly corresponds to TRBD2 (6 bases). CDR1 is DFQATT and CDR2 is SNEGSKA in the germline V gene (reference sequence). This CDR3 has 12 amino acids. V gave up 3 bases and J gave up 5 bases, with 11 bases separating them. The CDR3 DNA reads TGCAGTGCTAGGGGAGGTTACGACGAGCAGTACTTC. Its translation is CSARGGYDEQYF.

Of note for this clonotype: The junction differs from germline at one of its ends, possibly a read error. The V call is TRBV5-5, the J call TRBJ2-7; D possibly corresponds to TRBD1 (6 bases). CDR1 and CDR2 from the germline V gene are SGHKS and YYEKEE (reference sequence). There are 14 residues in the CDR3. Written as DNA, the CDR3 is TGTGCCAGCAGTTTGGGGGCTTTTTCCTACGAGCAGTACTTC. It encodes CASSLGAFSYEQYF.

This clonotype was found a few times. This chain connects TRBV20-1 to TRBJ1-5, with TRBD1 as a possible D gene (5 bases). The length of the CDR3 is 14 residues. In germline, CDR1 is DFQATT, CDR2 SNEGSKA (reference sequence). The ends were cut back, 0 bases at V and 3 bases at J, with 9 bases in the middle. The CDR3 nucleotides read TGCAGTGCTAGAGATCTAGGGGTCAATCAGCCCCAGCATTTT. As protein: CSARDLGVNQPQHF.

The chain uses TRBV20-1 and TRBJ2-3, with 10 positions matching TRBD2. CDR1 is DFQATT and CDR2 is SNEGSKA in the germline V gene (reference sequence). CDR3 length equals 18 residues. The J segment lost 0 bases and the V segment lost 1 base, leaving 10 bases of the junction unmatched. CDR3 region: CSARALAGGSGSTDTQYF. CDR3 DNA sequence: TGCAGTGCTAGAGCCTTAGCGGGAGGATCGGGCAGCACAGATACGCAGTATTTT.

This chain connects TRBV20-1 to TRBJ1-2; possible D gene TRBD1, 5 bases. The CDR3 totals 13 residues. Trimming shortened V by 2 bases and J by 5 bases, and 12 bases separated the two germline ends. Germline V gene lookup returns CDR1 DFQATT and CDR2 SNEGSKA (reference sequence). The CDR3 nucleotides read TGCAGTGCTAGATTGGGGGAAGGGTATGGCTACACCTTC. It yields the protein CSARLGEGYGYTF.

This clonotype was seen repeatedly, ten times or more. The chain couples TRBV19 to TRBJ2-7; D is possibly TRBD2 (6 bases). Trimming cost V 5 bases and J 3 bases, with 14 bases left between them. The CDR3 spans 14 residues. Per the germline V gene, CDR1 is LNHDA and CDR2 is SQIVND (reference sequence). The CDR3 DNA is TGTGCCAGTAGTGCTCAGTCGCGGGGCTACGAGCAGTACTTC. It specifies CASSAQSRGYEQYF. Full variable domain (remainder filled in from reference TRBV19 and TRBJ2-7): DGGITQSPKYLFRKEGQNVTLSCEQNLNHDAMYWYRQDPGQGLRLIYYSQIVNDFQKGDIAEGYSVSREKKESFPLTVTSAQKNPTAFYLCASSAQSRGYEQYFGPGTRLTVT.

This clonotype was recorded a few times. V usage is TRBV10-3 and J usage is TRBJ1-1; D gene uncertain. The V gene's germline CDR1 is ENHRY and CDR2 SYGVKD. Trimming took 2 bases from V and 0 from J, leaving 7 bases between them. The length of the CDR3 is 14 residues. The CDR3, as DNA: TGTGCCATCAGTGAGAGAGACCTGAACACTGAAGCTTTCTTT. Its translation is CAISERDLNTEAFF.

This clonotype was counted at least ten times. The chain combines TRBV25-1 with TRBJ2-2; maybe TRBD2 (5 bases). The germline gives CDR1 MGHDK, CDR2 SYGVNS. The V gene lost 4 bases and the J gene lost 5 bases, with 14 bases spanning the gap. This CDR3 has 15 residues. The CDR3: CASSVVAGGTGELFF. CDR3 DNA sequence: TGTGCCAGCAGTGTAGTTGCCGGAGGAACCGGGGAGCTGTTTTTT.

V usage is TRBV30 and J usage is TRBJ2-3, with 14 bases aligning to TRBD2. Germline loops: CDR1 GTSNPN, CDR2 SVGIG (reference sequence). The CDR3 is 18 residues long. V gave up 5 bases and J gave up 0 bases; unmatched junction bases: 10. Here the CDR3 DNA reads TGTGCCTGGTCAGGACTAGCGGGAGGACTCGGTAGCACAGATACGCAGTATTTT. Translation: CAWSGLAGGLGSTDTQYF. Together with reference TRBV30 and TRBJ2-3, the CDR3 gives the full variable domain: SQTIHQWPATLVQPVGSPLSLECTVEGTSNPNLYWYRQAAGRGLQLLFYSVGIGQISSEVPQNLSASRPQDRQFILSSKKLLLSDSGFYLCAWSGLAGGLGSTDTQYFGPGTRLTVL.

This rearrangement joins TRBV7-6 to TRBJ1-1; 7 positions agree with TRBD1. This CDR3 contains 15 residues. V was pared by 5 bases and J by 1 base, with 7 bases of the junction left unmatched. CDR1 is SGHVS and CDR2 is FNYEAQ in the germline V gene. The CDR3 sequence is CASSPRGRQNTEAFF. CDR3 DNA sequence: TGTGCCAGCAGCCCGAGGGGGCGGCAGAACACTGAAGCTTTCTTT.

This chain joins TRBV12-3 or TRBV12-4 and TRBJ1-1; D remains ambiguous. The CDR3 covers 12 residues. The ends were cut back, 2 bases at V and 8 bases at J, with 9 bases in the middle. CDR3 sequence reads: CASSLNGLEAFF. CDR3 sequence (DNA): TGTGCCAGCAGTTTAAACGGGCTGGAAGCTTTCTTT.

This clonotype was seen at least ten times. The CDR3 region is CASKQAGGINQETQYF. CDR3 coding DNA: TGCGCCAGCAAACAAGCAGGAGGGATCAACCAAGAGACCCAGTACTTC. The gene calls are TRBV5-1 and TRBJ2-5; D might be TRBD2 (6 bases). Trimming left V 6 bases short and J 0 bases short, with 18 bases between. The germline CDR1 and CDR2 sequences are SGHRS and YFSETQ. CDR3 length: 16 residues.

This clonotype was counted at least ten times. The chain combines TRBV24-1 with TRBJ2-5; 8 positions match TRBD1. The germline CDR1 and CDR2 sequences are KGHDR and SFDVKD. The CDR3 consists of 15 residues. The V segment lost 1 base and the J segment 5 bases; nucleotides outside the gene matches: 5. The CDR3 protein is CATSDLTGGTETQYF. The CDR3 DNA is TGTGCCACCAGTGATTTAACAGGGGGTACGGAGACCCAGTACTTC.

The table lists this clonotype with many counts. CDR3 residues: CASSQPYRGLGYGYTF. In DNA form, the CDR3 reads TGTGCCAGCAGCCAACCTTACAGGGGGCTTGGATATGGCTACACCTTC. The rearrangement joins TRBV11-2 to TRBJ1-2, with 9 positions matching TRBD1. V was clipped by 5 bases and J by 5 bases; unmatched bases: 12. Germline CDR1 reads SGHAT; CDR2 reads FQNNGV. This CDR3 region has 16 residues. Together with reference TRBV11-2 and TRBJ1-2, the CDR3 gives the full variable domain: EAGVAQSPRYKIIEKRQSVAFWCNPISGHATLYWYQQILGQGPKLLIQFQNNGVVDDSQLPKDRFSAERLKGVDSTLKIQPAKLEDSAVYLCASSQPYRGLGYGYTFGSGTRLTVV.

V gene TRBV30 combines with J gene TRBJ2-4; 11 bases are shared with TRBD1. This CDR3 contains 14 residues. The V segment lost 1 base and the J segment 12 bases; nucleotides outside the gene matches: 8. CDR1 and CDR2 from the germline V gene are GTSNPN and SVGIG (reference sequence). CDR3 protein: CAWSGQVGTGGQYF. CDR3 bases: TGTGCCTGGAGTGGCCAAGTTGGGACAGGGGGTCAGTACTTC. Supplemented by reference TRBV30 and TRBJ2-4, the full variable domain reads SQTIHQWPATLVQPVGSPLSLECTVEGTSNPNLYWYRQAAGRGLQLLFYSVGIGQISSEVPQNLSASRPQDRQFILSSKKLLLSDSGFYLCAWSGQVGTGGQYFGAGTRLSVL.

This clonotype was seen many times. The gene calls are TRBV5-1 and TRBJ2-5; D remains ambiguous. V was clipped by 0 bases and J by 0 bases, with 6 bases between them. CDR1 and CDR2 from the germline V gene are SGHRS and YFSETQ. CDR3 size: 14 residues. The CDR3 here is CASSLDTYQETQYF. The CDR3 region has the DNA TGCGCCAGCAGCTTGGACACTTACCAAGAGACCCAGTACTTC. The whole variable domain, remainder taken from reference TRBV5-1 and TRBJ2-5, is KAGVTQTPRYLIKTRGQQVTLSCSPISGHRSVSWYQQTPGQGLQFLFEYFSETQRNKGNFPGRFSGRQFSNSRSEMNVSTLELGDSALYLCASSLDTYQETQYFGPGTRLLVL.

This clonotype has just a few counts. The CDR3 bases are TGTGCCAGCACCAAAGGCATTTCCTACGAGCAGTACTTC. Translation: CASTKGISYEQYF. The chain uses TRBV6-1 and TRBJ2-7, with D hard to call. V shed 7 bases and J shed 1 base, with 11 bases lying between them. Germline loops: CDR1 MNHNS, CDR2 SASEGT. This CDR3 spans 13 amino acids.

This sequence joins TRBV28 and TRBJ2-5; maybe TRBD1 (8 bases). V gave up 9 bases and J gave up 4 bases, with 15 bases separating them. Germline V gene sequence: CDR1 MDHEN, CDR2 SYDVKM. The CDR3 length is 13 residues. The CDR3 protein is CASTGGRGETQYF. The CDR3 DNA sequence: TGTGCCAGTACAGGGGGGAGGGGAGAGACCCAGTACTTC.

In this sample, this clonotype turned up many times. The chain links TRBV12-3 or TRBV12-4 to TRBJ2-2; 16 bases fit TRBD2. The CDR3 runs to 18 residues. Trimming at V came to 5 bases and at J to 7 bases, leaving 10 bases not matched to a gene. CDR3 amino acids: CASSPGLAGGRLVGELFF. CDR3 coding DNA: TGTGCCAGCAGTCCGGGACTAGCGGGGGGGCGATTGGTCGGGGAGCTGTTTTTT.

This clonotype was seen repeatedly, ten times or more. The chain links TRBV12-3 or TRBV12-4 to TRBJ2-1; either TRBD1 or TRBD2 may supply D (6 bases each). The CDR3 consists of 15 residues. The V gene lost 0 bases and the J gene lost 5 bases, with 11 bases spanning the gap. The CDR3 spells CASSLAGGQNNEQFF. Here the CDR3 DNA reads TGTGCCAGCAGTTTAGCGGGGGGCCAGAACAATGAGCAGTTCTTC.